These 11 T cell receptor beta chains were all obtained from the same sample, sequenced in a study of blood T cell repertoires in COVID-19. Sequencing was performed with immunoSEQ multiplex PCR; in TCRdb, only in-frame clones are kept and a portion is missing. There are 110,000 to 150,000 clones in the sample; roughly 79% occur only once, and approximately 2% lies in the top ten. The source material was peripheral blood. Every receptor here comes from a woman aged 60-70 years with acute or convalescent COVID-19.

This clone has more than one count but fewer than ten. This chain uses TRBV6-1 with TRBJ1-6, with D perhaps matching TRBD1 (5 bases). The CDR3 has 19 residues. Trimming took off 2 bases at V and 8 bases at J, with 25 bases between the two ends. CDR1 is MNHNS, CDR2 SASEGT, per germline. This CDR3 reads CASSEFPGGWTSNDSPLHF. In nucleotides, the CDR3 is TGTGCCAGCAGTGAATTTCCGGGGGGGTGGACCTCAAACGATTCACCCCTCCACTTT.

The chain carries TRBV19 and TRBJ1-4; 8 bases match TRBD1. Germline V lookup: CDR1 LNHDA, CDR2 SQIVND (reference sequence). The V gene end was trimmed by 3 bases and the J gene end by 0 bases; junction bases not matched to a gene: 6. CDR3 length: 17 residues. The CDR3 spells CASSIGQGGATNEKLFF. CDR3 nucleotides: TGTGCCAGTAGTATTGGACAGGGCGGCGCAACTAATGAAAAACTGTTTTTT.

CDR3 residues: CASSLAAGANEQFF. CDR3 DNA: TGTGCCAGCAGCTTAGCCGCGGGGGCCAATGAGCAGTTCTTC. The gene calls are TRBV7-9 and TRBJ2-1; D is perhaps TRBD2 (7 bases). Trimming took off 0 bases at V and 6 bases at J, with 9 bases between the two ends. CDR3 length: 14 amino acids. CDR1 and CDR2 from the germline V gene are SEHNR and FQNEAQ (reference sequence).

The CDR3 spells CASSGTLAGGRDEQFF. The CDR3 nucleotides read TGCGCCAGCAGTGGGACTCTAGCGGGAGGACGGGATGAGCAGTTCTTC. V usage is TRBV10-1 and J usage is TRBJ2-1, with TRBD2 matching 11 bases. The germline gives CDR1 WNHNN, CDR2 SYGVQD (reference sequence). V trimming: 4 bases; J trimming: 8 bases; junction bases outside the gene matches: 10. The CDR3 is made up of 16 amino acids.

The genes are TRBV6-6 and TRBJ2-1; TRBD2 matches at 8 bases. V lost 5 bases, J lost 6 bases, and 9 bases stayed unmatched. Germline values: CDR1 MNHNY, CDR2 SVGAGI (reference sequence). This CDR3 region has 15 residues. CDR3: CASSPYSSGSNEQFF. The CDR3 DNA reads TGTGCCAGCAGTCCCTATTCCAGCGGGAGCAATGAGCAGTTCTTC.

This clone has a single count. This chain uses TRBV18 with TRBJ1-6, with D perhaps TRBD1 (5 bases). The ends were cut back, 2 bases at V and 6 bases at J, with 11 bases in the middle. Germline CDR1 reads KGHSH; CDR2 reads LQKENI. The CDR3 has 15 amino acids. CDR3: CASSPFQGSNSPLHF. CDR3 DNA: TGTGCCAGCTCACCATTCCAGGGCAGTAATTCACCCCTCCACTTT.

In its sample, this clone was seen a few times. This chain connects TRBV7-2 to TRBJ2-1; tentatively, D is TRBD2 (5 bases). Germline loops: CDR1 SGHTA, CDR2 FQGNSA. This CDR3 has 16 residues. V lost 2 bases to trimming and J lost 1 base, with 12 bases between them. CDR3 loop: CASSLRGGLSYNEQFF. In DNA, the CDR3 is TGTGCCAGCAGCTTACGTGGAGGCCTATCCTACAATGAGCAGTTCTTC.

The gene calls are TRBV6-6 and TRBJ2-7; 9 bases map to TRBD1. The ends lost 0 bases at V and 3 bases at J; junction bases unmatched: 3. The CDR3 consists of 15 residues. Germline CDR1 is MNHNY and CDR2 is SVGAGI (reference sequence). CDR3 residues: CASSYSLDRGYEQYF. The CDR3 DNA reads TGTGCCAGCAGTTACTCGTTGGACAGGGGCTACGAGCAGTACTTC.

The chain uses TRBV18 and TRBJ2-1; D perhaps matches TRBD1 (6 bases). Germline values: CDR1 KGHSH, CDR2 LQKENI. V was clipped by 0 bases and J by 9 bases, with 12 bases between them. The CDR3 runs to 14 residues. CDR3 loop: CASSPPWGPSEQFF. DNA for the CDR3: TGTGCCAGCTCACCACCGTGGGGGCCTAGTGAGCAGTTCTTC.

The J gene is TRBJ1-3, the V gene TRBV5-1; D gene ambiguous. The germline V gene has CDR1 SGHRS and CDR2 YFSETQ. The V gene lost 4 bases and the J gene lost 0 bases, with 8 bases spanning the gap. The CDR3 totals 14 residues. The CDR3 spells CASSVGSSGNTIYF. For the CDR3, the DNA is TGCGCCAGCAGCGTCGGGTCCTCTGGAAACACCATATATTTT.

This clone was counted a single time. V and J are TRBV5-1 and TRBJ2-7, with TRBD1 matching 9 bases. Germline lookup yields CDR1 SGHRS and CDR2 YFSETQ. The CDR3 contains 15 residues. Losses at the gene ends were 4 bases for V and 5 bases for J; bases not matched to a gene: 10. Here the CDR3 reads CASSRKGQGYNEQYF. The DNA of the CDR3 is TGCGCCAGCAGCCGCAAGGGACAGGGATACAACGAGCAGTACTTC.